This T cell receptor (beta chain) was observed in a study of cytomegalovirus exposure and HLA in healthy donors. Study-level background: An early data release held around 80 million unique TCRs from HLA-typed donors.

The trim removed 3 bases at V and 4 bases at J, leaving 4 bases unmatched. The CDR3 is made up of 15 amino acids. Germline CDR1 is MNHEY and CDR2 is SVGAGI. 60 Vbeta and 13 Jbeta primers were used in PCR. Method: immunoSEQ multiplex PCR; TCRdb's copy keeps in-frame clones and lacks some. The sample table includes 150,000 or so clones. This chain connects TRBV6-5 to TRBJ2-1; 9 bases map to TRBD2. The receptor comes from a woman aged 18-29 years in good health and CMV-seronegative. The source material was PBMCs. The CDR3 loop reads CASSYASGEYNEQFF. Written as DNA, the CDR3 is TGTGCCAGCAGTTATGCTAGCGGGGAGTACAATGAGCAGTTCTTC.